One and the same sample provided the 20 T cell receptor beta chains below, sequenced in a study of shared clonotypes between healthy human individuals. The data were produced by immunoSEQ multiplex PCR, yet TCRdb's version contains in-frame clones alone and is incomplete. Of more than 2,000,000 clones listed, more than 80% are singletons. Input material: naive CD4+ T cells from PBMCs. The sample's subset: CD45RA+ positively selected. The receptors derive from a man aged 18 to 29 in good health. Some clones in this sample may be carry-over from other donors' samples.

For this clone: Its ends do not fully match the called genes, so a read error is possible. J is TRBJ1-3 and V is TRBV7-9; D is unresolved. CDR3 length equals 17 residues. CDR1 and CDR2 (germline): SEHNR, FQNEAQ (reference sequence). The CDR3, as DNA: TGTGCCAGCAGCCTAGCCCCTGGAGGGCGAGAGGGAAACACCATATATTTT. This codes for CASSLAPGGREGNTIYF.

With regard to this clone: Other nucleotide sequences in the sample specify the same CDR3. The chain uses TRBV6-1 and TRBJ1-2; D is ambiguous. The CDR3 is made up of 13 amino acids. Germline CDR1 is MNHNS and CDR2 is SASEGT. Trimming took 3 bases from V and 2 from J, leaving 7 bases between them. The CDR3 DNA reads TGTGCCAGCAGTGAGCGGGAAAACTATGGCTACACCTTC. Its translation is CASSERENYGYTF.

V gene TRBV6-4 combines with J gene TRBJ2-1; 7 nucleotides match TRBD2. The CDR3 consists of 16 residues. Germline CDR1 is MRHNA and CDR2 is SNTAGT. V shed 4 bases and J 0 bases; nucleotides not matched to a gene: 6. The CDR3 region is CASSVFSGRSYNEQFF. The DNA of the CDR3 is TGTGCCAGCAGTGTCTTTAGCGGGCGCTCCTACAATGAGCAGTTCTTC.

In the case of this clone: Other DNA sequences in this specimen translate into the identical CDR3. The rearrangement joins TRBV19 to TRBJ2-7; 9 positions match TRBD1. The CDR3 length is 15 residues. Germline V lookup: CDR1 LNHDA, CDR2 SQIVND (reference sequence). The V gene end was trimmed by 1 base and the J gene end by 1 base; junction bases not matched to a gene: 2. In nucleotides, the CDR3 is TGTGCCAGTAGTATAGGAGGGACAGGGTCCTACGAGCAGTACTTC. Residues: CASSIGGTGSYEQYF.

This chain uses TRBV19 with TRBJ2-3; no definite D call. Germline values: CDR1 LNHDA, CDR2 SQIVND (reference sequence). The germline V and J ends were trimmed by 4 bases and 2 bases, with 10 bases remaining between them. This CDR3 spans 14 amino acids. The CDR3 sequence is CASSKTTNTDTQYF. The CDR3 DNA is TGTGCCAGTAGTAAAACTACGAACACAGATACGCAGTATTTT. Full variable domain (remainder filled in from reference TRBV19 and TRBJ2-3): DGGITQSPKYLFRKEGQNVTLSCEQNLNHDAMYWYRQDPGQGLRLIYYSQIVNDFQKGDIAEGYSVSREKKESFPLTVTSAQKNPTAFYLCASSKTTNTDTQYFGPGTRLTVL.

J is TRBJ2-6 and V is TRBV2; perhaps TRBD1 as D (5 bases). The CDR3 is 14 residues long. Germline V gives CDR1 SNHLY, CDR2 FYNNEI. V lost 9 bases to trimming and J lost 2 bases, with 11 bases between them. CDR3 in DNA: TGTGCCAGTTCCAGGGTGCCTGGGGCCAACGTCCTGACTTTC. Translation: CASSRVPGANVLTF.

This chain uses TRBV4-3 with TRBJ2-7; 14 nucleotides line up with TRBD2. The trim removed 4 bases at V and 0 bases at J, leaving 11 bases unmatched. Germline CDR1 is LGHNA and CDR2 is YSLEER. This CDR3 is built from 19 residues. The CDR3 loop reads CASSPTPLGTSGSSYEQYF. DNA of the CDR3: TGCGCCAGCAGCCCTACGCCCTTAGGGACTAGCGGGAGCTCCTACGAGCAGTACTTC.

The CDR3 coding sequence is TGCAGCGTTGGGCTTGGGGCCAACGTCCTGACTTTC. Translating it yields CSVGLGANVLTF. The chain couples TRBV29-1 to TRBJ2-6; the D is unclear. Trimming cost V 4 bases and J 3 bases, with 4 bases left between them. The CDR3 spans 12 residues. Germline CDR1 reads SQVTM; CDR2 reads ANQGSEA.

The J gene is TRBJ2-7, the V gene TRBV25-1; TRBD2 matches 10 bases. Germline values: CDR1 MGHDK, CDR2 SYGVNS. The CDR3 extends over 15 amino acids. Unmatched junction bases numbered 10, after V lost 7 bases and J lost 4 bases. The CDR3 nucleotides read TGTGCCAGCAAGCAGGCTAGCGGGAGACGGTACGAGCAGTACTTC. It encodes CASKQASGRRYEQYF.

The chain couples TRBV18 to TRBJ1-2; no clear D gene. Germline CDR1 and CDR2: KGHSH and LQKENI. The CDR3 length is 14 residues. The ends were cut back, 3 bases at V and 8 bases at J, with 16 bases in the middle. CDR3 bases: TGTGCCAGCTCACCGAAGGGAGTTGATGGCGGCTACACCTTC. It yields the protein CASSPKGVDGGYTF.

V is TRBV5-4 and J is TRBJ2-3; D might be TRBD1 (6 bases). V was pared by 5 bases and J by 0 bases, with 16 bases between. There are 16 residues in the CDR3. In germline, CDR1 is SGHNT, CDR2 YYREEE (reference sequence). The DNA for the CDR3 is TGTGCCAGCAGACCCGTTGGGACAAGAAGCACAGATACGCAGTATTTT. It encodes CASRPVGTRSTDTQYF.

The chain's CDR3 is CASSSPTIGQGDGYTF. The CDR3 nucleotides read TGTGCCAGCAGTTCCCCGACGATTGGACAGGGCGATGGCTACACCTTC. This chain connects TRBV6-6 to TRBJ1-2; TRBD1 matches 8 bases. The CDR3 has 16 residues. Germline-derived CDR1 and CDR2 are MNHNY and SVGAGI (reference sequence). With V trimmed by 4 bases and J by 6 bases, 13 bases remained unmatched.

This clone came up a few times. CDR3 nucleotides: TGTGCCAGTCGCCGACAGGGTCAATGGGGCTACACCTTC. Translated: CASRRQGQWGYTF. The V gene is TRBV4-2, the J gene TRBJ1-2, with 7 bases matching TRBD1. Trimming at V came to 9 bases and at J to 8 bases, leaving 12 bases not matched to a gene. The length of the CDR3 is 13 residues. The germline V gene has CDR1 LGHNA and CDR2 YNFKEQ.

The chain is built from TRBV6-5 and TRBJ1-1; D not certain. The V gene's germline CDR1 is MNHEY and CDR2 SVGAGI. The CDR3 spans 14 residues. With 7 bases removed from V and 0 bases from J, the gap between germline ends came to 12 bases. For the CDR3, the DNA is TGTGCCAGCACGAGCGGGCAGTTGAACACTGAAGCTTTCTTT. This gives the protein CASTSGQLNTEAFF.

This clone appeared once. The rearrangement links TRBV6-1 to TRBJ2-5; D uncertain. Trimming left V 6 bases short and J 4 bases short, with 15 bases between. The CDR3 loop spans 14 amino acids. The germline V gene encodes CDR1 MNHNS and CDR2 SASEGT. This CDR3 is CASRERVFGETQYF. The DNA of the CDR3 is TGTGCCAGCAGGGAAAGGGTGTTCGGAGAGACCCAGTACTTC.

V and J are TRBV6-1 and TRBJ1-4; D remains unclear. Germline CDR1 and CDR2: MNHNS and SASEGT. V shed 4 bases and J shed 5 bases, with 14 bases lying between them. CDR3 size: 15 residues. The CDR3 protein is CASSVRPGSNEKLFF. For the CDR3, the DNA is TGTGCCAGCAGTGTACGCCCGGGCTCGAATGAAAAACTGTTTTTT.

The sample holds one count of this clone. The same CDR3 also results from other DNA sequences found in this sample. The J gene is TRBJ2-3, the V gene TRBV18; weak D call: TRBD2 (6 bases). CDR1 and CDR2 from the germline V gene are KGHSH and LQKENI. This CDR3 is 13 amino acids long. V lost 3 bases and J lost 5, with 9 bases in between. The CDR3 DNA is TGTGCCAGCTCACCCGGGACTCGAGATACGCAGTATTTT. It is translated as CASSPGTRDTQYF.

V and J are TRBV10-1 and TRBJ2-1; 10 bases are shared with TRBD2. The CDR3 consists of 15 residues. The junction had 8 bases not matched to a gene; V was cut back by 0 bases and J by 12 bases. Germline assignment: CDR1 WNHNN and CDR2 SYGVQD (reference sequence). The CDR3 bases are TGCGCCAGCAGTGAGTCGAGCGGGAGGGCTCAAACGCAGTTCTTC. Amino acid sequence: CASSESSGRAQTQFF.

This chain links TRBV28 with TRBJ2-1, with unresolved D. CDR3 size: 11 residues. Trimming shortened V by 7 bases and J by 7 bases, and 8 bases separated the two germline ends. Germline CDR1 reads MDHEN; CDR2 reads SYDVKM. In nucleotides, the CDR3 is TGTGCCAGCACCCGCAGGAATGAGCAGTTCTTC. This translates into CASTRRNEQFF.

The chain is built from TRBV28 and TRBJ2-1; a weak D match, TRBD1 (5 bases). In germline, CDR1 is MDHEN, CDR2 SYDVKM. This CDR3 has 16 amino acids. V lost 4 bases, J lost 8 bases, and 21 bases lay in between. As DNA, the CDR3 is TGTGCCAGCAGTTCCCCCCTCCTGGGGCAGGACGATGAGCAGTTCTTC. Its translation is CASSSPLLGQDDEQFF.